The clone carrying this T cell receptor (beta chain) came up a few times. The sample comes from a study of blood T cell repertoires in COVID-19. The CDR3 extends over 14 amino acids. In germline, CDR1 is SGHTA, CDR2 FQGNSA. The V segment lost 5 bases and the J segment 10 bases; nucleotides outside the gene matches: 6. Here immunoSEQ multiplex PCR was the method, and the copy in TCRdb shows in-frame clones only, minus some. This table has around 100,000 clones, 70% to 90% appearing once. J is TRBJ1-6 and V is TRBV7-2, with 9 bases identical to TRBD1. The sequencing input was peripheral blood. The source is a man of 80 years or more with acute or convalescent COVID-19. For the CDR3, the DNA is TGTGCCAGCAGCCCTGGGACAGGGAGGTCACCCCTCCACTTT. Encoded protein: CASSPGTGRSPLHF.